These T cell receptor beta chains were read from a single sample in a study of T cell changes during pregnancy in multiple sclerosis. Measured with immunoSEQ multiplex PCR; TCRdb has only the in-frame clones, and not every one. The sample lists roughly 70,000 clones, roughly nine tenths seen once, with roughly 3.3% in the top ten. The sample in question was peripheral blood, obtained before pregnancy. The source is a female donor with multiple sclerosis, enrolled in a pregnancy study. The CDR3 runs from the conserved cysteine through the conserved F or W. The order of the fields is CDR3 protein, CDR3 DNA, CDR3 length, D gene, V gene, J gene, clone size. A D gene is named only where the DNA matches it firmly. Clone size is not always given. Where it is, it says once, few, many or a class for expanded clones.

CASGTGYYEQYF	TGTGCCAGCGGCACGGGGTACTACGAGCAGTACTTC	12	-	TRBV2	TRBJ2-7	-
CAITGQTGYTF	TGTGCCATTACGGGACAGACGGGTTACACCTTC	11	TRBD1	TRBV19	TRBJ1-2	-
CASSSSTGNTEAFF	TGTGCCAGCAGCTCTAGTACAGGGAACACTGAAGCTTTCTTT	14	-	TRBV7-3	TRBJ1-1	-
CAISETGTASGGAKNIQYF	TGTGCCATCAGTGAAACCGGGACAGCTAGCGGGGGGGCCAAAAACATTCAGTACTTC	19	TRBD2	TRBV10-3	TRBJ2-4	-
CASSLSIRVGGYTF	TGTGCCAGCAGTTTATCGATCAGGGTTGGGGGCTACACCTTC	14	-	TRBV27	TRBJ1-2	once
CASSRSVNRGYRGYTF	TGCGCCAGCAGCCGATCGGTAAACAGGGGATATCGCGGCTACACCTTC	16	TRBD1	TRBV4-1	TRBJ1-2	-
CASSTRLAGVTDTQYF	TGTGCCAGCAGTACCCGACTAGCGGGAGTGACAGATACGCAGTATTTT	16	TRBD2	TRBV27	TRBJ2-3	-
CASSEPTDYNEQFF	TGTGCCAGCAGTGAACCGACAGACTACAATGAGCAGTTCTTC	14	-	TRBV2	TRBJ2-1	once
CASSQDRENYGYTF	TGCGCCAGCAGCCAAGACAGGGAAAACTATGGCTACACCTTC	14	-	TRBV4-1	TRBJ1-2	once
CASSVEGLAGGVSTDTQYF	TGTGCCAGCAGCGTAGAGGGACTAGCGGGAGGGGTTAGCACAGATACGCAGTATTTT	19	TRBD2	TRBV9	TRBJ2-3	-
CASSLFRGRGDAGYTF	TGTGCCAGCAGCTTATTCAGGGGGCGCGGTGATGCTGGCTACACCTTC	16	TRBD1	TRBV7-9	TRBJ1-2	once
CSVEAGSGNTIYF	TGCAGCGTTGAGGCGGGCTCTGGAAACACCATATATTTT	13	-	TRBV29-1	TRBJ1-3	-
CASSDSWTGGKLFF	TGTGCCAGCAGTGACTCCTGGACAGGGGGGAAGCTGTTTTTT	14	TRBD1	TRBV6-4	TRBJ2-2	-
CASSQDGASGAYEQYF	TGCGCCAGCAGCCAAGATGGGGCTAGCGGGGCCTACGAGCAGTACTTC	16	TRBD2	TRBV4-1	TRBJ2-7	-
CASSIGAASGTETQYF	TGTGCCAGTAGTATTGGGGCGGCTAGCGGGACTGAGACCCAGTACTTC	16	TRBD2	TRBV19	TRBJ2-5	-
CASSSGHFSGNTIYF	TGTGCCAGCAGCTCCGGACACTTCTCTGGAAACACCATATATTTT	15	-	TRBV7-2	TRBJ1-3	-
CASSRSQGSRVEGYTF	TGTGCCAGCAGCCGATCACAGGGGTCTAGGGTTGAGGGCTACACCTTC	16	TRBD1	TRBV7-2	TRBJ1-2	-
CASSLYELQGSHEQYF	TGTGCCAGCAGCTTGTACGAGTTACAGGGCTCCCACGAGCAGTACTTC	16	-	TRBV5-6	TRBJ2-7	-
CASSVGGRGRDGYTF	TGTGCCAGCAGCGTAGGGGGCAGGGGAAGGGATGGCTACACCTTC	15	-	TRBV9	TRBJ1-2	-
CASSAYSTDTQYF	TGTGCCAGTAGTGCGTACAGCACAGATACGCAGTATTTT	13	-	TRBV19	TRBJ2-3	-
CASSSHLTSGVAKNIQYF	TGCGCCAGCAGCTCTCACCTGACTAGCGGGGTAGCCAAAAACATTCAGTACTTC	18	TRBD2	TRBV5-1	TRBJ2-4	-
CASSLGGDPPYEQYF	TGTGCCAGCAGCTTAGGCGGTGACCCCCCCTACGAGCAGTACTTC	15	-	TRBV7-6	TRBJ2-7	-
CASSPETSYNSPLHF	TGTGCCAGCTCACCAGAGACAAGTTATAATTCACCCCTCCACTTT	15	-	TRBV18	TRBJ1-6	-
CASSLAVGQGVNEQYF	TGTGCCAGCAGCTTAGCAGTGGGGCAGGGGGTCAACGAGCAGTACTTC	16	TRBD1	TRBV7-9	TRBJ2-7	few
CASSPGVGRGLAKNIQYF	TGCGCCAGCAGCCCTGGCGTAGGTCGGGGGTTAGCCAAAAACATTCAGTACTTC	18	-	TRBV5-1	TRBJ2-4	-
CASSAWAGASEKLFF	TGTGCCAGCAGTGCTTGGGCGGGGGCGAGTGAAAAACTGTTTTTT	15	-	TRBV6-5	TRBJ1-4	-
CASSQDLRNTEAFF	TGCGCCAGCAGCCAAGATCTCAGAAACACTGAAGCTTTCTTT	14	-	TRBV4-1	TRBJ1-1	-
CASSPTGGDYNEQFF	TGTGCCAGCAGCCCGACAGGGGGGGATTACAATGAGCAGTTCTTC	15	TRBD1	TRBV2	TRBJ2-1	-
CASSVWRVGGYGYTF	TGTGCCAGCAGCGTTTGGCGAGTCGGGGGGTATGGCTACACCTTC	15	-	TRBV9	TRBJ1-2	-
CASRPPGGTYGYTF	TGTGCCAGCAGGCCCCCAGGGGGCACCTATGGCTACACCTTC	14	TRBD1	TRBV6-5	TRBJ1-2	-
CASSLAGVNTEAFF	TGTGCCAGCAGCTTAGCAGGAGTGAACACTGAAGCTTTCTTT	14	-	TRBV7-6	TRBJ1-1	few
CASSQDDSRLYEQYF	TGCGCCAGCAGCCAAGATGACTCTAGGCTCTACGAGCAGTACTTC	15	-	TRBV4-1	TRBJ2-7	-
CSVLKIRMEHLNEQFF	TGCAGCGTCCTGAAGATCCGGATGGAGCATTTGAATGAGCAGTTCTTC	16	-	TRBV29-1	TRBJ2-1	-
CASSSAGGSYEQYF	TGTGCCAGCAGTTCGGCCGGGGGTTCCTACGAGCAGTACTTC	14	-	TRBV6-5	TRBJ2-7	-
CASSLTGEAGELFF	TGTGCCAGCAGCCTGACAGGGGAGGCCGGGGAGCTGTTTTTT	14	TRBD1	TRBV6-4	TRBJ2-2	-
CASSHGTSGEGQYF	TGTGCCAGCAGCCACGGGACCTCAGGGGAGGGGCAGTATTTT	14	-	TRBV7-9	TRBJ2-3	-
CSVSDWQRGAEAFF	TGCAGCGTCTCTGATTGGCAGCGAGGAGCTGAAGCTTTCTTT	14	-	TRBV29-1	TRBJ1-1	-
CASSLTGLKTQYF	TGTGCCAGCAGCTTAACTGGACTAAAGACCCAGTACTTC	13	-	TRBV7-9	TRBJ2-5	-
CASSNSGADSYEQYF	TGTGCCAGCAGTAATTCAGGGGCAGACTCCTACGAGCAGTACTTC	15	-	TRBV27	TRBJ2-7	-
CASSFLTTNEKLFF	TGTGCCAGCAGCTTCTTAACAACTAATGAAAAACTGTTTTTT	14	-	TRBV6-1	TRBJ1-4	few
CASSQGAPDRDYGYTF	TGCGCCAGCAGCCAAGGGGCCCCGGACAGGGACTATGGCTACACCTTC	16	TRBD1	TRBV4-1	TRBJ1-2	-
CASGVGRSSGANVLTF	TGCGCCAGCGGGGTCGGGAGGTCCTCTGGGGCCAACGTCCTGACTTTC	16	TRBD2	TRBV5-1	TRBJ2-6	-
CASSLVPGNTEAFF	TGCGCCAGCAGCTTAGTTCCGGGTAACACTGAAGCTTTCTTT	14	-	TRBV5-1	TRBJ1-1	once
CSVRGREGTEAFF	TGCAGCGTCAGGGGGCGCGAGGGCACTGAAGCTTTCTTT	13	TRBD1	TRBV29-1	TRBJ1-1	few
CSAPGTYEQYF	TGCAGTGCCCCGGGGACCTACGAGCAGTACTTC	11	-	TRBV20-1	TRBJ2-7	-
CASSLIQGTTGELFF	TGTGCCAGCAGTTTAATCCAGGGGACCACCGGGGAGCTGTTTTTT	15	-	TRBV27	TRBJ2-2	-